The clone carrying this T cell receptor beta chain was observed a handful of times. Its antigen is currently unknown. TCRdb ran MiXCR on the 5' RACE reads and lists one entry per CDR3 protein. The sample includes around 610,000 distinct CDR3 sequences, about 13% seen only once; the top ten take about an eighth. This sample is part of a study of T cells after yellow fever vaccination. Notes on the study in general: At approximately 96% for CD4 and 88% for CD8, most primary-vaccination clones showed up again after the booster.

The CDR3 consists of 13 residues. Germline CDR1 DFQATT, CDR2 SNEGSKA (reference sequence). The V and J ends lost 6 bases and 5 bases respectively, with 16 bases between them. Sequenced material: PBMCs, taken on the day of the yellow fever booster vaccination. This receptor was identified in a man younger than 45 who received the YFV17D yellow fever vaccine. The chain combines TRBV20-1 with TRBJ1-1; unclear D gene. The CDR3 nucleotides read TGCAGTGCGTCGGACGGCGTATGGACTGAAGCTTTCTTT. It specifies CSASDGVWTEAFF.